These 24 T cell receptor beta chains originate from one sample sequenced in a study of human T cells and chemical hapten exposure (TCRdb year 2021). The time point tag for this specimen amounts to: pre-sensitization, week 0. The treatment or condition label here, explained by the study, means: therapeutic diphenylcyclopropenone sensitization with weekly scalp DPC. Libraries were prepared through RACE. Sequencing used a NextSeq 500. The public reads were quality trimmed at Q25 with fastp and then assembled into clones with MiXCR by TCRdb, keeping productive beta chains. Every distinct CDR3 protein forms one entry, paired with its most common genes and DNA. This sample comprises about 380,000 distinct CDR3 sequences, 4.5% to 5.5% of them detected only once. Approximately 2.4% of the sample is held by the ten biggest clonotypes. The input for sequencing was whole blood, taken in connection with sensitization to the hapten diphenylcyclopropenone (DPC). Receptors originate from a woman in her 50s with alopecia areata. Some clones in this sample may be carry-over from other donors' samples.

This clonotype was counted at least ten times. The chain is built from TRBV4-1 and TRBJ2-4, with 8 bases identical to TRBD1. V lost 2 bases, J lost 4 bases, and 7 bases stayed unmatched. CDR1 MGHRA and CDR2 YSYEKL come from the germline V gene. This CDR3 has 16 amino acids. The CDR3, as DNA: TGCGCCAGCAGCCAACCTCGACAGGGGAGAAAAAACATTCAGTACTTC. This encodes CASSQPRQGRKNIQYF.

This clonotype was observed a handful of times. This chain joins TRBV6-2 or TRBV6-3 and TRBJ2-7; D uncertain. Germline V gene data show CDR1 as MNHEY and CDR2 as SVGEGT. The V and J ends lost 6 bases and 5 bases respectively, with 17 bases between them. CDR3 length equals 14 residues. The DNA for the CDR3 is TGTGCCAGCAGCGACCAATCCTTTCCCCACGAGCAGTACTTC. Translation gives CASSDQSFPHEQYF.

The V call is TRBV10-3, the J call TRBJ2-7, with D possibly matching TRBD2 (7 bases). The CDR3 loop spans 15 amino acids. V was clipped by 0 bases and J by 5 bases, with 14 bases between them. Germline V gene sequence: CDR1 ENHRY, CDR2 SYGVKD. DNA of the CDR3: TGTGCCATCAGTGAGTCGAAACGGGGGGCTAACGAGCAGTACTTC. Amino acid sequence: CAISESKRGANEQYF.

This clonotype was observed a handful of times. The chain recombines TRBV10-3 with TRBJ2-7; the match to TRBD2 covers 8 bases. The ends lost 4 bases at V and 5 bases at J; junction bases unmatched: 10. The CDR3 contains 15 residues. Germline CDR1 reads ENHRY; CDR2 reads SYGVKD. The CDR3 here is CAISVPGGVYDEQYF. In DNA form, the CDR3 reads TGTGCCATCAGTGTTCCCGGGGGGGTATACGACGAGCAGTACTTC.

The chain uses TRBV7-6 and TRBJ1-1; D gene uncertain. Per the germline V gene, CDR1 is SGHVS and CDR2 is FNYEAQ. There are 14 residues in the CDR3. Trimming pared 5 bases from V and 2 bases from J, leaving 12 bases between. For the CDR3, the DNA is TGTGCCAGCAGCCGTGGCCTGAAAAACACTGAAGCTTTCTTT. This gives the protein CASSRGLKNTEAFF.

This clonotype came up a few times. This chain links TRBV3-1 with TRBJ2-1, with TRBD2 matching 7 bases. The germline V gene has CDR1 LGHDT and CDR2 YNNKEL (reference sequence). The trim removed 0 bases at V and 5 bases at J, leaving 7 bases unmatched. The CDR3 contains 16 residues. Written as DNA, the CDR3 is TGTGCCAGCAGCCAAGAGTCTAGCGGTTTTGACAATGAGCAGTTCTTC. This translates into CASSQESSGFDNEQFF.

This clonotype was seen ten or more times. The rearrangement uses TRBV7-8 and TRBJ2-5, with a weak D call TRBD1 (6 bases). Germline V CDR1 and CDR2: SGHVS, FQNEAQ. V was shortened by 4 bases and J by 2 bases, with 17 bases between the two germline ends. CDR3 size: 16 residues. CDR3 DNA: TGTGCCAGCAGCTCAATATCCGGGACATCACAAGAGACCCAGTACTTC. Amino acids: CASSSISGTSQETQYF.

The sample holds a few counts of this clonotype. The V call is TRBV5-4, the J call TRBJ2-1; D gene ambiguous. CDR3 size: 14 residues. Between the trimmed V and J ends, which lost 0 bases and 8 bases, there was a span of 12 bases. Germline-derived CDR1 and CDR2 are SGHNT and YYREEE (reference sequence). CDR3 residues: CASSLVQFDDEQFF. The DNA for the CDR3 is TGTGCCAGCAGCTTGGTTCAGTTTGACGATGAGCAGTTCTTC.

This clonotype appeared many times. The CDR3 loop is CASSLISGQYEKLFF. CDR3 bases: TGTGCCAGCAGTTTAATTTCCGGACAGTATGAAAAACTGTTTTTT. The V gene is TRBV12-3 or TRBV12-4, the J gene TRBJ1-4, with a weak D call TRBD1 (6 bases). The CDR3 is 15 residues long. Trimming stripped 2 bases from V and 6 bases from J, with 13 bases between.

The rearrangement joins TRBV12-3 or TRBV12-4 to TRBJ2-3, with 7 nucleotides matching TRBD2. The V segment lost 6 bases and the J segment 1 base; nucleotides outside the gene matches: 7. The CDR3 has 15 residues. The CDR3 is CASRSASGRTDTQYF. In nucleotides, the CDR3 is TGTGCCAGCAGATCCGCTAGCGGTCGCACAGATACGCAGTATTTT.

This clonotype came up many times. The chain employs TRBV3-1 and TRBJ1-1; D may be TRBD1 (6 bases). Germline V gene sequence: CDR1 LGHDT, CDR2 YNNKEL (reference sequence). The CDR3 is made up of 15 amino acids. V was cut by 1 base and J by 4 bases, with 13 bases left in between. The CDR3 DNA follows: TGTGCCAGCAGCCAAGGTCAGGGGTGGGGCACTGAAGCTTTCTTT. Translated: CASSQGQGWGTEAFF.

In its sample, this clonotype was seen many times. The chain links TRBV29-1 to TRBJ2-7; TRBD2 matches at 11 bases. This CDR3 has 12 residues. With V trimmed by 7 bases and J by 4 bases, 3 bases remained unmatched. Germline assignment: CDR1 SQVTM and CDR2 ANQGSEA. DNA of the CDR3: TGCAGCGGTACTAGCGGGAGTTACGAGCAGTACTTC. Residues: CSGTSGSYEQYF.

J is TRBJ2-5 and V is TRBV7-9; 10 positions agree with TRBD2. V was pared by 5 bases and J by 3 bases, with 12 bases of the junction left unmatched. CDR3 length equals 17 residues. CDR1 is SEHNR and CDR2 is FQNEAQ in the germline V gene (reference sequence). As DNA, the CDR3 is TGTGCCAGCAGCCCCGGGAAGCGGGGGGGCACGGAAGAGACCCAGTACTTC. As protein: CASSPGKRGGTEETQYF. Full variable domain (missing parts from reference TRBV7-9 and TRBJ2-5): DTGVSQNPRHKITKRGQNVTFRCDPISEHNRLYWYRQTLGQGPEFLTYFQNEAQLEKSRLLSDRFSAERPKGSFSTLEIQRTEQGDSAMYLCASSPGKRGGTEETQYFGPGTRLLVL.

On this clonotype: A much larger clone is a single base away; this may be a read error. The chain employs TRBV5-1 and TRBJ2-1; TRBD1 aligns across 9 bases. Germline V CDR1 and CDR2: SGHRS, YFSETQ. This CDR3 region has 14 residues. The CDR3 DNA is TGCGCCAGCAGCGCGGGACAGGGTTACAATGAGCAGTTATTC. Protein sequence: CASSAGQGYNEQLF.

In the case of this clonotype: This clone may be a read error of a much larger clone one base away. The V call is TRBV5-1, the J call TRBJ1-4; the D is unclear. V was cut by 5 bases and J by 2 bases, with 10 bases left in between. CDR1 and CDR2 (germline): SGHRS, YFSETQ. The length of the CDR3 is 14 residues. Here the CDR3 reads CASRKQVTNEKLFF. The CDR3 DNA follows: TGCGCCAGCAGAAAGCAGGTGACTAATGAAAAACTGTTTTTT.

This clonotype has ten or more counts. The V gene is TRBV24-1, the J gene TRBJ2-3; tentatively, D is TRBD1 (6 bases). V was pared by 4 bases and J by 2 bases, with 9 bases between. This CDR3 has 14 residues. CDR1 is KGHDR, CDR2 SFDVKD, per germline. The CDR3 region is CATSEQGPTDTQYF. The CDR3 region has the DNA TGTGCCACCAGTGAACAGGGCCCCACAGATACGCAGTATTTT.

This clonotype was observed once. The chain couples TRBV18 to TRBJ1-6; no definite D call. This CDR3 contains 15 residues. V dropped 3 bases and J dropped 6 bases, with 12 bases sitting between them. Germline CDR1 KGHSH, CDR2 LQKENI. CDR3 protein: CASSPSSGPNSPLHF. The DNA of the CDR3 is TGTGCCAGCTCACCGTCGTCGGGCCCTAATTCACCCCTCCACTTT.

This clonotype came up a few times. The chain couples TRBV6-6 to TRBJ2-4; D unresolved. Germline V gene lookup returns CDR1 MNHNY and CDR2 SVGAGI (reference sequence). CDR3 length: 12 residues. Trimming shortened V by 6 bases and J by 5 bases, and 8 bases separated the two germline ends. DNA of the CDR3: TGTGCCAGCAGCCTCGTTCAAAACATTCAGTACTTC. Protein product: CASSLVQNIQYF.

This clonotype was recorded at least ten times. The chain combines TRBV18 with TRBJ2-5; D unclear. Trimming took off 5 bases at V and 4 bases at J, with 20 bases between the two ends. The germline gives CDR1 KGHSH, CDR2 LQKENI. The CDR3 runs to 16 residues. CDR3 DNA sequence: TGTGCCAGCTCAACCCTGGACCCTTCAATCGGAGAGACCCAGTACTTC. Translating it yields CASSTLDPSIGETQYF.

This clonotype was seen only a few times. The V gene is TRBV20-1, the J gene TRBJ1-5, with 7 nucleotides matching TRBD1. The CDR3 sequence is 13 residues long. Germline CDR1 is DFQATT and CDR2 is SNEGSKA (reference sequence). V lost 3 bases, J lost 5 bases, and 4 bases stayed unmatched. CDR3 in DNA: TGCAGTGCTAGCCGACAGGGTGATCAGCCCCAGCATTTT. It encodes CSASRQGDQPQHF.

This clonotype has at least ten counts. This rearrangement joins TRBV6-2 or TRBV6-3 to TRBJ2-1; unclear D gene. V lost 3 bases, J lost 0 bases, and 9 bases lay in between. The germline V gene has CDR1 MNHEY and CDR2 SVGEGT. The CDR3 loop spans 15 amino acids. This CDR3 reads CASSYRSSSYNEQFF. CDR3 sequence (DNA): TGTGCCAGCAGTTATAGATCGAGCTCCTACAATGAGCAGTTCTTC.

CDR3 sequence: CASNSGGQPQHF. The CDR3 DNA reads TGTGCCAGCAACTCAGGAGGTCAGCCCCAGCATTTT. The chain links TRBV28 to TRBJ1-5; D gene unclear. With 7 bases removed from V and 6 bases from J, the gap between germline ends came to 10 bases. This CDR3 spans 12 amino acids. Germline CDR1 reads MDHEN; CDR2 reads SYDVKM.

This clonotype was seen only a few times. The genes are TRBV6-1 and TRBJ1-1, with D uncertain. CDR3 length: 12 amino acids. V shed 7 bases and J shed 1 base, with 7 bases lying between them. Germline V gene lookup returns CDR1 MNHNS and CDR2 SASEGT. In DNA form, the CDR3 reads TGTGCCAGCATTCGAAGGAACACTGAAGCTTTCTTT. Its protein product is CASIRRNTEAFF.

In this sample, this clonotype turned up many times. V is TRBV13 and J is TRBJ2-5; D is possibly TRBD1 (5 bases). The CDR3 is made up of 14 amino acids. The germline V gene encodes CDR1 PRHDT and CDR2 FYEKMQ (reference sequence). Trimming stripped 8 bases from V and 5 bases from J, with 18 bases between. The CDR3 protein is CASQWRQTMETQYF. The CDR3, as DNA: TGTGCCAGCCAATGGAGACAGACGATGGAGACCCAGTACTTC. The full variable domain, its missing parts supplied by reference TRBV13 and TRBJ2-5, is AAGVIQSPRHLIKEKRETATLKCYPIPRHDTVYWYQQGPGQDPQFLISFYEKMQSDKGSIPDRFSAQQFSDYHSELNMSSLELGDSALYFCASQWRQTMETQYFGPGTRLLVL.